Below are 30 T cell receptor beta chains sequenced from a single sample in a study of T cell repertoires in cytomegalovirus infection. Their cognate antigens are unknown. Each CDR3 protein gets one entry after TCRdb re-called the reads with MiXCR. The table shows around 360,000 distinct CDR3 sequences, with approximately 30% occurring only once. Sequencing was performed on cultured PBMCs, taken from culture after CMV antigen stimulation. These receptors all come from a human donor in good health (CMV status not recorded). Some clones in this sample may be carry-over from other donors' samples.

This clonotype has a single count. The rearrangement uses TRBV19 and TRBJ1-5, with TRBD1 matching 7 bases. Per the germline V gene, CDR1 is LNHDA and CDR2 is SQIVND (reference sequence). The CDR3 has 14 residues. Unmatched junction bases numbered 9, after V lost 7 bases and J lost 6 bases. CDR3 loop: CASTPTGTVQPQHF. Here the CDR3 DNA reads TGTGCCAGTACCCCGACAGGGACGGTTCAGCCCCAGCATTTT.

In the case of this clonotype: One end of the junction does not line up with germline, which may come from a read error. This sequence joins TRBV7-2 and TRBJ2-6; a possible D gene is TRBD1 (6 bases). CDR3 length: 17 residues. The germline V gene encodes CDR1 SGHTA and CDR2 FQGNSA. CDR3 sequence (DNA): TGTGCCAGCAGCTTAGCGGGGGCCGGCTCTGGGGCCAACGTCCTGTCTTTC. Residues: CASSLAGAGSGANVLSF.

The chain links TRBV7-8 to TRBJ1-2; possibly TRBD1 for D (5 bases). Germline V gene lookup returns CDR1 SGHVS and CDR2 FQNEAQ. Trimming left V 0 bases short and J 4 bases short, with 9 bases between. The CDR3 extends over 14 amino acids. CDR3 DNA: TGTGCCAGCAGCTTAGCCAGGGTGGGCTATGGCTACACCTTC. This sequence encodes CASSLARVGYGYTF.

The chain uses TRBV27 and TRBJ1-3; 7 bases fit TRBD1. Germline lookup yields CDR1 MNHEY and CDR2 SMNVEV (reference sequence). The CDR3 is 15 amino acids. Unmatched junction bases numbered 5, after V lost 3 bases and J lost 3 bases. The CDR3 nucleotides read TGTGCCAGCAGTTTGACAGGGCTAGGTGGAAACACCATATATTTT. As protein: CASSLTGLGGNTIYF.

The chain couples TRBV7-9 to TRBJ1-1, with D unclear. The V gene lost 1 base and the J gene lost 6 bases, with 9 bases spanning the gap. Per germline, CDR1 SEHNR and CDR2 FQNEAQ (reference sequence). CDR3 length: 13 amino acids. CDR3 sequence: CASSLVLGSEAFF. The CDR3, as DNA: TGTGCCAGCAGCTTAGTCCTCGGGTCTGAAGCTTTCTTT.

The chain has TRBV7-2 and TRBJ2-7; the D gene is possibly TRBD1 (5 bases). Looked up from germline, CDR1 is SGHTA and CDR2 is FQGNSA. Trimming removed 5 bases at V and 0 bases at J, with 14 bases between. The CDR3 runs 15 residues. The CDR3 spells CASSPAGRVSYEQYF. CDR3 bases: TGTGCCAGCAGCCCCGCCGGCAGGGTCTCCTACGAGCAGTACTTC.

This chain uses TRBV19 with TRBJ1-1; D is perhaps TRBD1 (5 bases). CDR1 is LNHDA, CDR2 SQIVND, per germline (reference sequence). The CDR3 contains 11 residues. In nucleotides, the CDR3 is TGTGCTGCAATCAGGGAGACTGAAGCTTTCTTT. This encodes CAAIRETEAFF. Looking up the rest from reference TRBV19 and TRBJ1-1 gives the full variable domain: DGGITQSPKYLFRKEGQNVTLSCEQNLNHDAMYWYRQDPGQGLRLIYYSQIVNDFQKGDIAEGYSVSREKKESFPLTVTSAQKNPTAFYLCAAIRETEAFFGQGTRLTVV.

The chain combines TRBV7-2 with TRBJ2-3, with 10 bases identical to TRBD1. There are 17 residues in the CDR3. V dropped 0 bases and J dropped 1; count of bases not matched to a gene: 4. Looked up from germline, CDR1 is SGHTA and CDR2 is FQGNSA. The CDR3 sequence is CASSLAGTGAGTDTQYF. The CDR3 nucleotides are TGTGCCAGCAGCTTAGCGGGGACAGGGGCTGGCACAGATACGCAGTATTTT. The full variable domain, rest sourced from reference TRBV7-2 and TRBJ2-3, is GAGVSQSPSNKVTEKGKDVELRCDPISGHTALYWYRQSLGQGLEFLIYFQGNSAPDKSGLPSDRFSAERTGGSVSTLTIQRTQQEDSAVYLCASSLAGTGAGTDTQYFGPGTRLTVL.

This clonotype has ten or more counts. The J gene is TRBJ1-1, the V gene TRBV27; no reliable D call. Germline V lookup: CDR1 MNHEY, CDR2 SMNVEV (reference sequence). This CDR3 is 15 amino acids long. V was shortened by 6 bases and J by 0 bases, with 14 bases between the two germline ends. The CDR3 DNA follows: TGTGCCAGCAGGTCGGCGGGTACCATGAACACTGAAGCTTTCTTT. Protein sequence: CASRSAGTMNTEAFF.

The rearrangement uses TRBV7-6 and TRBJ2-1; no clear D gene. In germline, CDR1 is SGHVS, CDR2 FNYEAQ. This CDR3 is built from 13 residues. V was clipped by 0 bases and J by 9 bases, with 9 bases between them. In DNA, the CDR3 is TGTGCCAGCAGCTTAGCCGGTAAGGGTGAGCAGTTCTTC. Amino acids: CASSLAGKGEQFF.

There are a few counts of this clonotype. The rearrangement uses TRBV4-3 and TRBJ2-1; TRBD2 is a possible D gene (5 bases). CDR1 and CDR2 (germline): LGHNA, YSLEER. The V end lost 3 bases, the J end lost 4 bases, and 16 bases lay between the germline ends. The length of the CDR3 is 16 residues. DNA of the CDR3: TGCGCCAGCAGCCACCGAGGTCGGACTGGATACAATGAGCAGTTCTTC. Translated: CASSHRGRTGYNEQFF.

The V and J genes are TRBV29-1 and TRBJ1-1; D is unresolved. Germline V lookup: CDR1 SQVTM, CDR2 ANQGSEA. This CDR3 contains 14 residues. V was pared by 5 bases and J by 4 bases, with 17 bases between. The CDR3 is CSVWVVGTGTEAFF. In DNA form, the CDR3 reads TGCAGCGTTTGGGTAGTCGGCACGGGCACTGAAGCTTTCTTT.

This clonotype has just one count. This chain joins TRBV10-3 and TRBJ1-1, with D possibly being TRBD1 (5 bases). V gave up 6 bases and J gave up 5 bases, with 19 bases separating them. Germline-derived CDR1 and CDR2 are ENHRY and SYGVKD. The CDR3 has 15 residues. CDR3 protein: CAIRGTLGEGTEAFF. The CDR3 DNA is TGTGCCATCAGGGGGACTCTCGGTGAGGGGACTGAAGCTTTCTTT.

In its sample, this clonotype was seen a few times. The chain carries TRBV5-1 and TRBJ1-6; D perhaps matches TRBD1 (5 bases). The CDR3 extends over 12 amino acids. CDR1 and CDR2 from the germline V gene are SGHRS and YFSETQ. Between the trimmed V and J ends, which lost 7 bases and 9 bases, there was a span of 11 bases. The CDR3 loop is CASWQGSSPLHF. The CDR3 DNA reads TGCGCCAGCTGGCAGGGAAGTTCACCCCTCCACTTT.

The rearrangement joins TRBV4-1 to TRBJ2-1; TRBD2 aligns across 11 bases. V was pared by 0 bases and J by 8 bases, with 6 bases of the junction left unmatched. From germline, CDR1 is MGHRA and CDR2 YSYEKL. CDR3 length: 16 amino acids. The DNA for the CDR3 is TGCGCCAGCAGCCAAGATCCCCTAGCGGGAGGCTATGAGCAGTTCTTC. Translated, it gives CASSQDPLAGGYEQFF.

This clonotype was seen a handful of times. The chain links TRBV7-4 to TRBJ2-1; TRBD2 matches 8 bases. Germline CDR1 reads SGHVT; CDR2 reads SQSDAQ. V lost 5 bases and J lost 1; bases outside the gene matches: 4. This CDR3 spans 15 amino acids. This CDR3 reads CASSASGLSYNEQFF. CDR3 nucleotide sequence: TGTGCCAGCAGCGCTAGCGGGCTTTCCTACAATGAGCAGTTCTTC.

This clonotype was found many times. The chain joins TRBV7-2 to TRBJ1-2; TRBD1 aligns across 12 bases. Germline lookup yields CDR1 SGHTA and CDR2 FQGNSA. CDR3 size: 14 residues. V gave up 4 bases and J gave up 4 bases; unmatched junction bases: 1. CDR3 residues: CASSSGQGAYGYTF. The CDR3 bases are TGTGCCAGCAGCTCGGGACAGGGGGCCTATGGCTACACCTTC.

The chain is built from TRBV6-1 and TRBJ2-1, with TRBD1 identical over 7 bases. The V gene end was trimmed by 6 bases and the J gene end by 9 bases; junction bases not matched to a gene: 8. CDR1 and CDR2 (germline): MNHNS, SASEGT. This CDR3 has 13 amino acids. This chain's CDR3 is CASRETGDGEQFF. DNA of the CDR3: TGTGCCAGCAGAGAAACAGGGGACGGTGAGCAGTTCTTC.

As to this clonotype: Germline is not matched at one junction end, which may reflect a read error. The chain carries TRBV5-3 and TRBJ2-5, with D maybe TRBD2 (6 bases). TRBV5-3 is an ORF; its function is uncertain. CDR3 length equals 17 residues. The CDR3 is CASSLEVIGLSQETQYF. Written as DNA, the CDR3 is TGTGCCAGCAGCTTGGAGGTTATCGGACTAAGCCAAGAGACCCAGTACTTC.

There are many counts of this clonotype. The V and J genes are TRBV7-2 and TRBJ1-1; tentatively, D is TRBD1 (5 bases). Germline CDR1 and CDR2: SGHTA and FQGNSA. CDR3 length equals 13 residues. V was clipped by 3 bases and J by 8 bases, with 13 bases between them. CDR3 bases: TGTGCCAGCAGCTTGGTCCATCCAGGGGAAGCTTTCTTT. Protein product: CASSLVHPGEAFF.

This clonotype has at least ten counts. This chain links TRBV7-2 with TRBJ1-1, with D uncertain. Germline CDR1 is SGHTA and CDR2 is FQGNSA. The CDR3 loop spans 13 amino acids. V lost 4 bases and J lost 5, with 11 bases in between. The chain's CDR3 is CASSSGSQTEAFF. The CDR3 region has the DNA TGTGCCAGCAGCTCTGGATCCCAAACTGAAGCTTTCTTT.

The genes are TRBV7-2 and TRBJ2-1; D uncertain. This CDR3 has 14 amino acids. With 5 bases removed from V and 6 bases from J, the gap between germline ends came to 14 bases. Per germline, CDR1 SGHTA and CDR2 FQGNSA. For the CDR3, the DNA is TGTGCCAGCAGCAGCCGTCAAAAGCGCAATGAGCAGTTCTTC. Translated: CASSSRQKRNEQFF.

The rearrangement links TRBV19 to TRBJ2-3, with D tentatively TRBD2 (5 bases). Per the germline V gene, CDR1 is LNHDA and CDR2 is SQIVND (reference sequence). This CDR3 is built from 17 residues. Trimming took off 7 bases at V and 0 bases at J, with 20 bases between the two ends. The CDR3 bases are TGTGCCAGTACCCCCCGAGAGGGTCGGAAAAGCACAGATACGCAGTATTTT. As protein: CASTPREGRKSTDTQYF.

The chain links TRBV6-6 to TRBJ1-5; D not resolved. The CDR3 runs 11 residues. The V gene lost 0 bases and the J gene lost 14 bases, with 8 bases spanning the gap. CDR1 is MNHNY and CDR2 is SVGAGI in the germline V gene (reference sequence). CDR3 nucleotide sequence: TGTGCCAGCAGTTACTCTGGGATCGAGCATTTT. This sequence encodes CASSYSGIEHF.

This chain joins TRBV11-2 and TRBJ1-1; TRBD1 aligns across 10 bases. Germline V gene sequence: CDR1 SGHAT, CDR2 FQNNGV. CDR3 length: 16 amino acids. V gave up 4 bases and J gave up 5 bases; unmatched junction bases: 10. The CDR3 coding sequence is TGTGCCAGCAGCTCATATCAGACAGGGGGCAGGACTGAAGCTTTCTTT. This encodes CASSSYQTGGRTEAFF.

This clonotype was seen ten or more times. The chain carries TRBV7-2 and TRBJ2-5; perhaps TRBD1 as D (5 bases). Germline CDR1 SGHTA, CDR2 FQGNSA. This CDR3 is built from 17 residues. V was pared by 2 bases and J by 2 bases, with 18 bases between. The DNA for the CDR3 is TGTGCCAGCAGCTTAAGATCGTTGGGGCCCTCTCAAGAGACCCAGTACTTC. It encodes CASSLRSLGPSQETQYF. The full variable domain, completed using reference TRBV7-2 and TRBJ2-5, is GAGVSQSPSNKVTEKGKDVELRCDPISGHTALYWYRQSLGQGLEFLIYFQGNSAPDKSGLPSDRFSAERTGGSVSTLTIQRTQQEDSAVYLCASSLRSLGPSQETQYFGPGTRLLVL.

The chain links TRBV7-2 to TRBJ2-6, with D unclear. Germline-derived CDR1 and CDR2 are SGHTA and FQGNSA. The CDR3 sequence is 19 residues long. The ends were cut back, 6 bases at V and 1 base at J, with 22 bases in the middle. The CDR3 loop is CASRGTKLTTSSGANVLTF. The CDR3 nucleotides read TGTGCCAGCAGGGGCACAAAACTTACGACCTCTTCTGGGGCCAACGTCCTGACTTTC.

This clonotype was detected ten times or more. The CDR3 DNA is TGTGCCAGCAGCTTAGAGGCTAGCGGGAGTCGGTACGAGCAGTACTTC. Translating it yields CASSLEASGSRYEQYF. The chain uses TRBV7-8 and TRBJ2-7; 10 bases align to TRBD2. In germline, CDR1 is SGHVS, CDR2 FQNEAQ. The V gene end was trimmed by 1 base and the J gene end by 4 bases; junction bases not matched to a gene: 7. The CDR3 covers 16 residues. Using reference TRBV7-8 and TRBJ2-7 for the parts outside the CDR3, the full variable domain is GAGVSQSPRYKVAKRGQDVALRCDPISGHVSLFWYQQALGQGPEFLTYFQNEAQLDKSGLPSDRFFAERPEGSVSTLKIQRTQQEDSAVYLCASSLEASGSRYEQYFGPGTRLTVT.

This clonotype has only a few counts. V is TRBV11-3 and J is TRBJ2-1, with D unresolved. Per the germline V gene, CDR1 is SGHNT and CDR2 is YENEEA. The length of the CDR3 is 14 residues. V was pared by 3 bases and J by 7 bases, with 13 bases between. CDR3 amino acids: CASSFIWGENEQFF. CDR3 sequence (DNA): TGTGCCAGCAGCTTCATTTGGGGTGAAAATGAGCAGTTCTTC.

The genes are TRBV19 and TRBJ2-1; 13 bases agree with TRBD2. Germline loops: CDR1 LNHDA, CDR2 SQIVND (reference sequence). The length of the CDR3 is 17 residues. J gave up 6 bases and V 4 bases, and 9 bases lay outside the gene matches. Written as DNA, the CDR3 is TGTGCCAGTAGTACACTAGCGGGAGGGCCCGGTATCAATGAGCAGTTCTTC. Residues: CASSTLAGGPGINEQFF.